This is a list of T cell receptor beta chains from one sample in a study of T cell changes during pregnancy in multiple sclerosis. Assay: immunoSEQ multiplex PCR; the TCRdb copy retains only in-frame clones and omits some. The sample consists of 95,000 to 100,000 clones, more than 90% of them appearing once. Sequenced material: peripheral blood, taken in the second trimester of pregnancy. The receptors derive from a female donor with multiple sclerosis, enrolled in a pregnancy study. Each CDR3 is given with its conserved first and last residue. The D gene is left open where the match is weak. Not every row has a clone size; where given, it reads once, few, many or a size class.

d_call,v_call,j_call,clone_size,cdr3_aa,cdr3_nt
TRBD2,TRBV5-4,TRBJ2-1,.,CASSLVGEGFKFF,TGTGCCAGCAGCTTGGTGGGGGAGGGGTTCAAGTTCTTC
TRBD2,TRBV2,TRBJ2-7,.,CASPGLAGTYEQYF,TGTGCCAGCCCGGGACTAGCGGGTACCTACGAGCAGTACTTC
.,TRBV21-1,TRBJ2-7,.,CASSKSPRDRVTYEQYF,TGTGCCAGCAGCAAATCCCCCCGGGACAGGGTAACGTACGAGCAGTACTTC
.,TRBV9,TRBJ2-7,few,CASSVESGYLYEQYF,TGTGCCAGCAGCGTAGAATCCGGGTACCTCTACGAGCAGTACTTC
TRBD2,TRBV19,TRBJ2-1,.,CASTSGESRWKFF,TGTGCCAGTACTAGCGGGGAGAGTCGTTGGAAGTTCTTC
TRBD2,TRBV18,TRBJ2-7,.,CASSPKTSGSYEQYF,TGTGCCAGCTCACCGAAAACTAGCGGCTCCTACGAGCAGTACTTC
TRBD2,TRBV5-1,TRBJ2-5,.,CASSFSGEETQYF,TGCGCCAGCAGTTTTAGCGGGGAAGAGACCCAGTACTTC
TRBD2,TRBV5-1,TRBJ2-1,.,CASSSRTSGRASNEQFF,TGCGCCAGCAGCTCAAGGACTAGCGGGAGGGCCAGCAATGAGCAGTTCTTC
TRBD1,TRBV28,TRBJ2-6,.,CASSFLGTGFDPGANVLTF,TGTGCCAGCAGTTTTTTAGGGACAGGGTTTGATCCTGGGGCCAACGTCCTGACTTTC
.,TRBV19,TRBJ2-7,.,CASSISGAGTYEQYF,TGTGCCAGTAGTATATCAGGAGCGGGTACCTACGAGCAGTACTTC